The 9 T cell receptor beta chains in this list originate from one sample, sequenced in a study of vaccination effects on CD4 cells after COVID-19. Sequencing used immunoSEQ multiplex PCR; TCRdb keeps in-frame clones, though not all of them. The table shows about 79,000 clones, with around 76% occurring only once. These receptors' antigens are unknown. Within the ViraFEST assay, antigen-specific CD4+ T cells underwent expansion with viral peptide pools prior to sequencing. At the end of 9 to 11 days of culture, CD4+ T cells were isolated. Source: CD4+ T cells from PBMCs cultured with HCoV-229E spike peptides, taken before COVID-19 vaccination. The receptors were gathered from a human donor who received a COVID-19 vaccine.

The chain couples TRBV7-3 to TRBJ2-3; perhaps D is TRBD1 or TRBD2 (5 bases each). Germline V CDR1 and CDR2: SGHTA, FQGTGA. The V and J ends lost 3 bases and 4 bases respectively, with 14 bases between them. The CDR3 length is 15 residues. CDR3 nucleotide sequence: TGTGCCAGCAGCTTGGGGGTCGGGCCGGCAGATACGCAGTATTTT. Residues: CASSLGVGPADTQYF.

The V call is TRBV18, the J call TRBJ2-1, with D perhaps matching TRBD2 (5 bases). The germline gives CDR1 KGHSH, CDR2 LQKENI. This CDR3 region has 14 residues. Trimming pared 2 bases from V and 5 bases from J, leaving 10 bases between. For the CDR3, the DNA is TGTGCCAGCTCACCAATTACTAGGGACAATGAGCAGTTCTTC. It codes for CASSPITRDNEQFF.

This sequence joins TRBV5-5 and TRBJ2-7; D is unresolved. The CDR3 is made up of 16 amino acids. V was cut by 0 bases and J by 1 base, with 14 bases left in between. The V gene's germline CDR1 is SGHKS and CDR2 YYEKEE (reference sequence). CDR3 loop: CASSLGPSSRSYEQYV. The CDR3 region has the DNA TGTGCCAGCAGCTTGGGGCCCTCGAGCCGTTCCTACGAGCAGTACGTC.

The chain couples TRBV11-2 to TRBJ2-7; no reliable D call. The CDR3 runs to 12 residues. Trimming shortened V by 5 bases and J by 5 bases, and 10 bases separated the two germline ends. In germline, CDR1 is SGHAT, CDR2 FQNNGV. Here the CDR3 reads CASSNVAHEQYV. For the CDR3, the DNA is TGTGCCAGCAGCAACGTGGCCCACGAGCAGTACGTC.

Only one count was recorded for this clone. V gene TRBV7-2 combines with J gene TRBJ1-5; D not certain. V was clipped by 5 bases and J by 0 bases, with 11 bases between them. This CDR3 comprises 15 residues. Germline lookup yields CDR1 SGHTA and CDR2 FQGNSA. Written as DNA, the CDR3 is TGTGCCAGCAGCCCCGGTTCGTATAGCAATCAGCCCCAGCATTTT. It specifies CASSPGSYSNQPQHF.

The chain employs TRBV4-1 and TRBJ2-3, with 7 bases aligning to TRBD2. The CDR3 totals 15 residues. Germline loops: CDR1 MGHRA, CDR2 YSYEKL. The ends lost 0 bases at V and 10 bases at J; junction bases unmatched: 10. The CDR3 loop reads CASSQDWTSGRAQYF. CDR3 in DNA: TGCGCCAGCAGCCAAGATTGGACTAGTGGGAGGGCGCAGTATTTT.

The chain employs TRBV4-1 and TRBJ2-4, with 8 bases identical to TRBD2. CDR1 MGHRA and CDR2 YSYEKL come from the germline V gene. This CDR3 comprises 16 residues. Unmatched junction bases numbered 9, after V lost 4 bases and J lost 4 bases. DNA for the CDR3: TGCGCCAGCAGCCTAACGACTGGCGGGGGGAAAAACATTCAGTACTTC. Residues: CASSLTTGGGKNIQYF.

V is TRBV24-1 and J is TRBJ1-4; 9 bases align to TRBD1. After removal of 4 bases from V and 6 bases from J, the junction contained 2 bases not matched to a gene. The CDR3 covers 14 residues. CDR1 and CDR2 (germline): KGHDR, SFDVKD. CDR3 in DNA: TGTGCCACCAGTGAGACAGGGGGGGATGAAAAACTGTTTTTT. Protein product: CATSETGGDEKLFF.

V gene TRBV2 combines with J gene TRBJ2-5, with D uncertain. Germline V gives CDR1 SNHLY, CDR2 FYNNEI. The CDR3 covers 13 residues. The V end was cut by 4 bases, the J end by 0 bases, with 6 bases between. The CDR3: CASSGRDQETQYF. CDR3 nucleotides: TGTGCCAGCAGTGGCCGAGACCAAGAGACCCAGTACTTC.